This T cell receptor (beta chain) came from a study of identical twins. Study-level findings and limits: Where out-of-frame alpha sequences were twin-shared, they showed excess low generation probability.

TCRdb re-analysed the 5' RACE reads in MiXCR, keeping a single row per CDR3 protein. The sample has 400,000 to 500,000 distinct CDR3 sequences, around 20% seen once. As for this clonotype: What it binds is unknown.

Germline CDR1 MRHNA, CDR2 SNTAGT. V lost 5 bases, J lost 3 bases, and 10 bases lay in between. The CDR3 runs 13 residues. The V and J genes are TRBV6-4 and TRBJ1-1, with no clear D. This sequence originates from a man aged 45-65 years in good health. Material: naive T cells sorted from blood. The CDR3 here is CASSTTGDTEAFF. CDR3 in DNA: TGTGCCAGCAGTACCACCGGGGACACTGAAGCTTTCTTT.